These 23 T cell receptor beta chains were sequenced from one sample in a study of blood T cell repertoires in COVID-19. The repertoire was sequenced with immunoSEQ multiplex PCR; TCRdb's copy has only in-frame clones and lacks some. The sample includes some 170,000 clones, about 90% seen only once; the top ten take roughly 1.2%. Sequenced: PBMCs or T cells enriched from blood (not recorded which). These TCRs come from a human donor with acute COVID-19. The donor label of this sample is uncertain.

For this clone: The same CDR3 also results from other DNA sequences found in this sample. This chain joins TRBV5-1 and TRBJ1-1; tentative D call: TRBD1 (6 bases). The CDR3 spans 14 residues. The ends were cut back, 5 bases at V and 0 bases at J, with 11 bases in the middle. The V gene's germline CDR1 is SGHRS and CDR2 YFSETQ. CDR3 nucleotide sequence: TGCGCCAGCAGTACAGACAGGCTGAACACTGAAGCTTTCTTT. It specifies CASSTDRLNTEAFF.

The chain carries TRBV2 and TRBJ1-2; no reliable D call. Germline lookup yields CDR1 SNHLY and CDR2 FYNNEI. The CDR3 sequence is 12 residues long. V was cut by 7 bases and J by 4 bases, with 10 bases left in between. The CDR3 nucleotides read TGTGCCAGCACTCTTGACATCTATGGCTACACCTTC. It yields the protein CASTLDIYGYTF. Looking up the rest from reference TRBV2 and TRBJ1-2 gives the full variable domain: EPEVTQTPSHQVTQMGQEVILRCVPISNHLYFYWYRQILGQKVEFLVSFYNNEISEKSEIFDDQFSVERPDGSNFTLKIRSTKLEDSAMYFCASTLDIYGYTFGSGTRLTVV.

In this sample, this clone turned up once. CDR3 in DNA: TGTGCCACCAGCAGAGACGCGACTGACTTTGAAAAACTGTTTTTT. Protein: CATSRDATDFEKLFF. The chain carries TRBV15 and TRBJ1-4, with D hard to call. The germline gives CDR1 LNHNV, CDR2 YYDKDF (reference sequence). This CDR3 spans 15 amino acids. V was clipped by 0 bases and J by 7 bases, with 12 bases between them.

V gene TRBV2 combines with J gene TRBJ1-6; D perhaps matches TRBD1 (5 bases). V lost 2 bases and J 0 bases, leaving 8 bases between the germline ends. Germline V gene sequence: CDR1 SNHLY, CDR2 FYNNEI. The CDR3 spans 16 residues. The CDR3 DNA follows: TGTGCCAGCAGTGAACAGGGCCTCTCCTATAATTCACCCCTCCACTTT. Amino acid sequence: CASSEQGLSYNSPLHF.

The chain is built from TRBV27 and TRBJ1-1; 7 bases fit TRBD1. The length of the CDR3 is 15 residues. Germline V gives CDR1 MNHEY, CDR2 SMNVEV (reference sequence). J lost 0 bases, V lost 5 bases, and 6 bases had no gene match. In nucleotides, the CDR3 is TGTGCCAGCAGTCCCCGACAGGGTGTGAACACTGAAGCTTTCTTT. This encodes CASSPRQGVNTEAFF.

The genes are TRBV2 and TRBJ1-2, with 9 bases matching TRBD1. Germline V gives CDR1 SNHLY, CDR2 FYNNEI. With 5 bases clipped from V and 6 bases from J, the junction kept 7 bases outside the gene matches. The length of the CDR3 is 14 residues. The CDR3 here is CASSYYRGQDGYTF. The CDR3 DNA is TGTGCCAGCAGTTATTACAGGGGGCAGGATGGCTACACCTTC.

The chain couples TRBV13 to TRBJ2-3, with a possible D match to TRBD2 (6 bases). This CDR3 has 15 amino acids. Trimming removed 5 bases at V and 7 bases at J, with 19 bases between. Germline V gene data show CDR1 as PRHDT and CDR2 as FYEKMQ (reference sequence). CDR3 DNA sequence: TGTGCCAGCAGCCGTGAGGGCGGGACGGTACATACGCAGTATTTT. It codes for CASSREGGTVHTQYF. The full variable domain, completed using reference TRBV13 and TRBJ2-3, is AAGVIQSPRHLIKEKRETATLKCYPIPRHDTVYWYQQGPGQDPQFLISFYEKMQSDKGSIPDRFSAQQFSDYHSELNMSSLELGDSALYFCASSREGGTVHTQYFGPGTRLTVL.

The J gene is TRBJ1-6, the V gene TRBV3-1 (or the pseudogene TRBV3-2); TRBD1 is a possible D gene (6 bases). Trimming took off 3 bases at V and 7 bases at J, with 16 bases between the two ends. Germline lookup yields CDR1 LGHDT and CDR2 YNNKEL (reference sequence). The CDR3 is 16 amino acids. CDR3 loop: CASSQKGGGPNSPLHF. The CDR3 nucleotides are TGTGCCAGCAGCCAGAAAGGCGGGGGGCCAAATTCACCCCTCCACTTT.

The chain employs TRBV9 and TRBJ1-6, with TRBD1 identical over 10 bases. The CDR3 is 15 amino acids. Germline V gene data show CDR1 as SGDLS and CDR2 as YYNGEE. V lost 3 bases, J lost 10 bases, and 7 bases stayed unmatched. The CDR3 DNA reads TGTGCCAGCAGCGGCGGACAGGGGGAATACTCACCCCTCCACTTT. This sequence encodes CASSGGQGEYSPLHF.

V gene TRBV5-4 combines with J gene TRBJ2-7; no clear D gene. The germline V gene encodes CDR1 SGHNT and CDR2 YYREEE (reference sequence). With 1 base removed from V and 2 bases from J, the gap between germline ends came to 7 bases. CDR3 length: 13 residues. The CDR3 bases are TGTGCCAGCAGCTTGACAGAGACCTACGAGCAGTACTTC. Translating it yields CASSLTETYEQYF. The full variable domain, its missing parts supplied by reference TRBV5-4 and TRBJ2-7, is ETGVTQSPTHLIKTRGQQVTLRCSSQSGHNTVSWYQQALGQGPQFIFQYYREEENGRGNFPPRFSGLQFPNYSSELNVNALELDDSALYLCASSLTETYEQYFGPGTRLTVT.

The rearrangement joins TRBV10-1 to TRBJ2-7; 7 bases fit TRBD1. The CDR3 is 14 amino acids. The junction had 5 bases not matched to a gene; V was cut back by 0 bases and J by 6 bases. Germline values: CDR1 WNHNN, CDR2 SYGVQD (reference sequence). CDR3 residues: CASSESGQPGEQYF. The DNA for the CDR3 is TGCGCCAGCAGTGAGTCGGGACAGCCAGGCGAGCAGTACTTC.

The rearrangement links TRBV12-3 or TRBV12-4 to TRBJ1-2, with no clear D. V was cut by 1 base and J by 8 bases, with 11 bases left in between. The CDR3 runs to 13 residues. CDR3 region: CASSLDPGKGYTF. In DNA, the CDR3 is TGTGCCAGCAGTTTAGACCCCGGGAAGGGCTACACCTTC.

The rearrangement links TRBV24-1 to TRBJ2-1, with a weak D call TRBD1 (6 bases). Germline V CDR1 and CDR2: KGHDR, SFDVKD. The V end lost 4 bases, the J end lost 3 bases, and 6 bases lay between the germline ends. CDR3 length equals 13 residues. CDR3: CATSDRGYNEQFF. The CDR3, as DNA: TGTGCCACCAGTGACAGGGGCTACAATGAGCAGTTCTTC.

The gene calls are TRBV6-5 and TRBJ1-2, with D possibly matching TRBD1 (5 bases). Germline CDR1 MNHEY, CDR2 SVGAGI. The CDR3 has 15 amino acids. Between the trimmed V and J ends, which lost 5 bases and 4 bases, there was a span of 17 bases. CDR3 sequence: CASSTSDSPAYGYTF. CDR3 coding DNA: TGTGCCAGCAGTACCTCCGACAGCCCGGCCTATGGCTACACCTTC.

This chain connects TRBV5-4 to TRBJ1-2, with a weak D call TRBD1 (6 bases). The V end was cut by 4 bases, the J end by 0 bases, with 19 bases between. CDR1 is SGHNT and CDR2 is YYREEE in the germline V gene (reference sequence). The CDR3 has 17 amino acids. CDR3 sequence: CASSPGGRGIPNYGYTF. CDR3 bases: TGTGCCAGCAGCCCCGGAGGCAGGGGAATACCTAACTATGGCTACACCTTC.

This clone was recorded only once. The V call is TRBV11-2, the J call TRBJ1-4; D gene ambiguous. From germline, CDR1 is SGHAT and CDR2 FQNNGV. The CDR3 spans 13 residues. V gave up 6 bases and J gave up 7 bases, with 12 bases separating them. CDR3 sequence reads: CASSEGLGEKLFF. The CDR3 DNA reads TGTGCCAGCAGTGAAGGACTGGGTGAAAAACTGTTTTTT.

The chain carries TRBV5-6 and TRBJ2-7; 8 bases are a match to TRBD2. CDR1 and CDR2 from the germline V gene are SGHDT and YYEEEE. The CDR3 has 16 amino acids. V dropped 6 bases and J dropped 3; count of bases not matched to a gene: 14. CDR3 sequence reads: CASTKNVAGGIYEQYF. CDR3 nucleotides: TGTGCCAGCACAAAAAACGTGGCGGGGGGCATCTACGAGCAGTACTTC.

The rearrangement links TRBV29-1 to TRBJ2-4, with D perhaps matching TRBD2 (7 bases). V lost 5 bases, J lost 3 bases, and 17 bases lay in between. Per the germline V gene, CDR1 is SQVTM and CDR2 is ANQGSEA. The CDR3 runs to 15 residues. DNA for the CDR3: TGCAGCGTTTCCGGGGGGCCGCTTGGCAAAAACATTCAGTACTTC. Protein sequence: CSVSGGPLGKNIQYF.

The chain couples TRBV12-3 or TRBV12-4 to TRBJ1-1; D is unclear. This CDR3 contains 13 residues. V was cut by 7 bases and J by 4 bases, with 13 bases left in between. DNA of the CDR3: TGTGCCAGCAACCTAGGAGGAGGCACTGAAGCTTTCTTT. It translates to CASNLGGGTEAFF.

In nucleotides, the CDR3 is TGTGCCTCAGGGCCTTACACAGATACGCAGTATTTT. Amino acid sequence: CASGPYTDTQYF. The chain links TRBV18 to TRBJ2-3; tentatively, D is TRBD1 (5 bases). CDR3 size: 12 residues. Trimming took 11 bases from V and 2 from J, leaving 11 bases between them. Per the germline V gene, CDR1 is KGHSH and CDR2 is LQKENI.

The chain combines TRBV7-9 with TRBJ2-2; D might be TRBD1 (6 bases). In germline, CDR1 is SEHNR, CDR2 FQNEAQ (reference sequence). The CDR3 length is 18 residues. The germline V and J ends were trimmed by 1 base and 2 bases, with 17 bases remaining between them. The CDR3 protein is CASSLGDFRGPNTGELFF. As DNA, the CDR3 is TGTGCCAGCAGCTTAGGAGATTTCAGGGGCCCTAACACCGGGGAGCTGTTTTTT.

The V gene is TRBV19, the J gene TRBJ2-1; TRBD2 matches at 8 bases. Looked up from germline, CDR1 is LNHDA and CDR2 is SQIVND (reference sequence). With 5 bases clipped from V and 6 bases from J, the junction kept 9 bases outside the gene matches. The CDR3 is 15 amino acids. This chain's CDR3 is CASSPRTGGPNEQFF. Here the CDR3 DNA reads TGTGCCAGTAGTCCCCGGACGGGGGGGCCCAATGAGCAGTTCTTC.

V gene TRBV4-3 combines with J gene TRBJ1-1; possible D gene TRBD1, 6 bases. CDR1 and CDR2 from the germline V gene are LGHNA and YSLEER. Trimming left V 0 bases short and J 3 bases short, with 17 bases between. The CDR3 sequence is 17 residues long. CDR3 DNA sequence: TGCGCCAGCAGCCAAGAAAAAAGCGGGACATTGGACACTGAAGCTTTCTTT. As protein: CASSQEKSGTLDTEAFF.